Each of the 13 T cell receptor beta chains below was sequenced from the same sample in a study of T cell responses to AZD1222 COVID-19 vaccine. The data were produced by immunoSEQ multiplex PCR, yet TCRdb's version contains in-frame clones alone and is incomplete. The sample holds 95,000 to 150,000 clones, around 87% seen once. The sample consisted of peripheral blood, taken on day 0 of AZD1222 vaccination. The receptors were sampled from an adult in good health.

The V and J genes are TRBV5-1 and TRBJ1-1; D is unresolved. Trimming left V 1 base short and J 0 bases short, with 10 bases between. Germline CDR1 SGHRS, CDR2 YFSETQ. The CDR3 has 15 residues. The DNA of the CDR3 is TGCGCCAGCAGCTTGAAGGGCAGTATGAACACTGAAGCTTTCTTT. Translation gives CASSLKGSMNTEAFF. Full variable domain (rest looked up from reference TRBV5-1 and TRBJ1-1): KAGVTQTPRYLIKTRGQQVTLSCSPISGHRSVSWYQQTPGQGLQFLFEYFSETQRNKGNFPGRFSGRQFSNSRSEMNVSTLELGDSALYLCASSLKGSMNTEAFFGQGTRLTVV.

This rearrangement joins TRBV19 to TRBJ2-6; TRBD1 matches at 9 bases. Trimming took 5 bases from V and 3 from J; bases not matched to a gene: 2. Germline CDR1 LNHDA, CDR2 SQIVND (reference sequence). The CDR3 has 15 residues. The CDR3 coding sequence is TGTGCCAGTAGTGGACAGGGGATTGGGGCCAACGTCCTGACTTTC. The encoded protein is CASSGQGIGANVLTF.

This clone appeared a few times. The chain combines TRBV6-5 with TRBJ1-2; D gene uncertain. Looked up from germline, CDR1 is MNHEY and CDR2 is SVGAGI. V lost 5 bases, J lost 3 bases, and 7 bases lay in between. This CDR3 spans 12 amino acids. The DNA for the CDR3 is TGTGCCAGCAGTCTAGGAGACTATGGCTACACCTTC. Translating gives CASSLGDYGYTF.

This clone was observed a few times. V usage is TRBV2 and J usage is TRBJ1-5; D unresolved. The CDR3 covers 13 residues. V dropped 7 bases and J dropped 1 base, with 8 bases sitting between them. From germline, CDR1 is SNHLY and CDR2 FYNNEI. CDR3 in DNA: TGTGCCAGCACGCAGGCCAGCAATCAGCCCCAGCATTTT. Translation: CASTQASNQPQHF.

V is TRBV7-9 and J is TRBJ1-1; TRBD1 aligns across 10 bases. The length of the CDR3 is 15 residues. The ends lost 5 bases at V and 4 bases at J; junction bases unmatched: 7. The germline V gene encodes CDR1 SEHNR and CDR2 FQNEAQ (reference sequence). The CDR3 is CASSRGQGSFTEAFF. CDR3 in DNA: TGTGCCAGCAGCAGGGGACAGGGGAGTTTCACTGAAGCTTTCTTT.

J is TRBJ2-3 and V is TRBV6-2 or TRBV6-3; 10 bases are shared with TRBD1. In germline, CDR1 is MNHEY, CDR2 SVGEGT. V trimming: 2 bases; J trimming: 1 base; junction bases outside the gene matches: 3. There are 16 residues in the CDR3. DNA for the CDR3: TGTGCCAGCAGTTACCCCGGGACAGGGGGCACAGATACGCAGTATTTT. Translation gives CASSYPGTGGTDTQYF.

As concerns this clone: The junction departs from the called germline gene at one end, perhaps through a read error. The J gene is TRBJ1-5, the V gene TRBV6-1; unclear D gene. The CDR3 spans 13 residues. Germline assignment: CDR1 MNHNS and CDR2 SASEGT. The CDR3 DNA reads as TGTGCCAGCAGTGATACTAGCTATCAGCCCCAGCATTTT. It translates to CASSDTSYQPQHF.

The CDR3 loop reads CASSPTRVTIYF. The CDR3 bases are TGTGCCAGCAGTCCCACCCGGGTCACCATATATTTT. The gene calls are TRBV28 and TRBJ1-3; D ambiguous. The V and J ends lost 5 bases and 9 bases respectively, with 11 bases between them. This CDR3 contains 12 residues. Germline V gene sequence: CDR1 MDHEN, CDR2 SYDVKM.

The rearrangement links TRBV30 to TRBJ1-2, with 8 nucleotides matching TRBD1. V lost 5 bases, J lost 7 bases, and 15 bases stayed unmatched. The CDR3 contains 15 residues. Germline-derived CDR1 and CDR2 are GTSNPN and SVGIG (reference sequence). The CDR3 loop is CAWGPAIRTGSGYTF. The CDR3 region has the DNA TGTGCCTGGGGTCCCGCTATTAGGACAGGGAGTGGCTACACCTTC.

The chain recombines TRBV28 with TRBJ1-1; a possible D gene is TRBD1 (6 bases). Germline CDR1 is MDHEN and CDR2 is SYDVKM. V shed 8 bases and J shed 0 bases, with 10 bases lying between them. The CDR3 has 13 residues. The CDR3 is CASGGGVNTEAFF. The CDR3 nucleotides are TGTGCCAGCGGGGGGGGCGTGAACACTGAAGCTTTCTTT.

The chain is built from TRBV19 and TRBJ1-2, with D unresolved. The germline V gene has CDR1 LNHDA and CDR2 SQIVND (reference sequence). Trimming pared 2 bases from V and 4 bases from J, leaving 11 bases between. This CDR3 region has 14 residues. The DNA for the CDR3 is TGTGCCAGTAGTATAAACGGACGGAGCTATGGCTACACCTTC. Amino acids: CASSINGRSYGYTF.

The CDR3 region has the DNA TGTGGATCGGGAGACCGGTCAACACCCGATACGCAGTATTTT. It is translated as CGSGDRSTPDTQYF. The chain recombines TRBV10-3 with TRBJ2-3; D possibly corresponds to TRBD2 (6 bases). The germline V gene has CDR1 ENHRY and CDR2 SYGVKD. This CDR3 is built from 14 residues.

This chain joins TRBV19 and TRBJ1-1, with D possibly being TRBD1 (6 bases). The CDR3 spans 13 residues. Germline V gene sequence: CDR1 LNHDA, CDR2 SQIVND (reference sequence). With 4 bases removed from V and 2 bases from J, the gap between germline ends came to 8 bases. As DNA, the CDR3 is TGTGCCAGTAGTAGGACAGCTAACACTGAAGCTTTCTTT. Translating gives CASSRTANTEAFF.